These T cell receptor beta chains were read from a single sample in a study of T cells in Graves' hyperthyroidism and ophthalmopathy. TCRdb passed the multiplex PCR reads through MiXCR, listing each CDR3 protein once. In the table there are hundreds of thousands of distinct CDR3 sequences, about 38% of which are singletons. The sample comprised blood. These receptors came from a man aged 18-30 years with Graves' hyperthyroidism. CDR3s include the opening cysteine and the closing phenylalanine or tryptophan. A D gene is named only where the DNA matches it firmly. Some rows have no size entry. The others give once, few or many, or a class for an expanded clone.

TRBV10-3	TRBJ2-5	NA	TRBD1	CATGTADQETQYF	TGTGCCACCGGGACAGCCGACCAAGAGACCCAGTACTTC
TRBV10-3	TRBJ1-2	NA	TRBD1	CATGQELYGYTF	TGTGCCACCGGACAGGAGCTCTATGGCTACACCTTC
TRBV20-1	TRBJ2-2	few	NA	CSALAGATSGELFF	TGCAGTGCCTTGGCGGGGGCGACGTCCGGGGAGCTGTTTTTT
TRBV20-1	TRBJ1-2	many	NA	CSARSGAGSNYGYTF	TGCAGTGCTAGATCGGGGGCGGGGTCGAACTATGGCTACACCTTC
TRBV12-3/TRBV12-4	TRBJ1-2	NA	NA	CASSLYKGGGYTF	TGTGCCAGCAGTTTATATAAGGGCGGTGGCTACACCTTC
TRBV10-3	TRBJ1-2	NA	NA	CAISGVGIPYGYTF	TGTGCCATCAGTGGCGTGGGCATCCCCTATGGCTACACCTTC
TRBV18	TRBJ1-1	few	NA	CASSPPLGATEAFF	TGTGCCAGCTCACCCCCGCTCGGGGCCACTGAAGCTTTCTTT
TRBV12-3/TRBV12-4	TRBJ2-2	few	NA	CASTLGSAVFF	TGTGCCAGCACCCTGGGGAGTGCGGTGTTTTTT
TRBV20-1	TRBJ2-7	few	TRBD2	CSARDYSPETSVYEQYF	TGCAGTGCTAGAGATTACTCTCCCGAGACTAGCGTTTACGAGCAGTACTTC
TRBV6-6	TRBJ1-6	NA	TRBD1	CASSYGQASPLHF	TGTGCCAGCAGTTATGGACAGGCTTCACCCCTCCACTTT
TRBV2	TRBJ2-7	many	NA	CASIQVDDEQYF	TGTGCCAGCATACAGGTTGACGACGAGCAGTACTTC
TRBV6-2/TRBV6-3	TRBJ2-7	few	NA	CASSYGPTVFPYEQYF	TGTGCCAGCAGCTATGGACCAACAGTGTTTCCCTACGAGCAGTACTTC
TRBV29-1	TRBJ2-7	many	TRBD2	CSVAPGGPDEQYF	TGCAGCGTTGCACCGGGAGGGCCGGACGAGCAGTACTTC
TRBV5-6	TRBJ2-7	NA	NA	CASSQPTGSYEQYF	TGTGCCAGCAGCCAACCGACAGGCTCCTACGAGCAGTACTTC
TRBV10-3	TRBJ1-1	NA	NA	CAITGAGSTEAFF	TGTGCCATCACAGGGGCCGGAAGCACTGAAGCTTTCTTT
TRBV9	TRBJ2-7	NA	NA	CASSVGVLVPYEQYF	TGTGCCAGCAGCGTAGGAGTGCTCGTCCCCTACGAGCAGTACTTC
TRBV2	TRBJ1-1	few	NA	CASGTGLLEAFF	TGTGCCAGCGGTACAGGGTTGCTTGAAGCTTTCTTT
TRBV15	TRBJ2-7	many	NA	CATSRDEGYEQYF	TGTGCCACCAGCAGAGATGAGGGTTACGAGCAGTACTTC
TRBV10-3	TRBJ1-4	NA	NA	CAISYSGGERDNEKLFF	TGTGCCATCTCATACAGTGGGGGGGAACGAGATAATGAAAAACTGTTTTTT
TRBV5-4	TRBJ2-2	many	NA	CASKENTGELFF	TGTGCCAGCAAAGAGAACACCGGGGAGCTGTTTTTT
TRBV10-3	TRBJ2-2	NA	NA	CAISDAGQEAGELFF	TGTGCCATCAGTGACGCGGGGCAGGAGGCCGGGGAGCTGTTTTTT
TRBV7-9	TRBJ2-5	many	NA	CASSLLGQPQETQYF	TGTGCCAGCAGCTTACTAGGACAGCCACAAGAGACCCAGTACTTC
TRBV7-3	TRBJ2-6	NA	NA	CASRPDGGTEAF	TGTGCCAGCAGGCCCGACGGTGGAACTGAAGCTTTC
TRBV20-1	TRBJ1-3	NA	NA	CSALLDRPAWNTIYF	TGCAGTGCTCTCCTCGACCGACCGGCGTGGAACACCATATATTTT
TRBV12-3/TRBV12-4	TRBJ1-3	NA	TRBD1	CASSPDRGRGNTIYF	TGTGCCAGCAGTCCCGACAGGGGGCGAGGAAACACCATATATTTT
TRBV9	TRBJ2-6	NA	NA	CASSVYDSSGANVLTF	TGTGCCAGCAGCGTTTACGACAGCTCTGGGGCCAACGTCCTGACTTTC
TRBV2	TRBJ2-5	NA	TRBD2	CASPRTTSDQETQYF	TGTGCCAGCCCTCGGACGACTAGCGACCAAGAGACCCAGTACTTC
TRBV19	TRBJ2-2	NA	TRBD1	CASNRQGYSGELYF	TGTGCCAGTAACCGACAGGGGTACTCCGGGGAGCTGTATTTT
TRBV18	TRBJ1-1	NA	NA	CASSVSGENTEAFF	TGTGCCAGCTCAGTCTCAGGGGAGAACACTGAAGCTTTCTTT
TRBV10-2	TRBJ1-1	many	NA	CASSEPGQGIEAFF	TGCGCCAGCAGTGAACCAGGGCAGGGCATTGAAGCTTTCTTT
TRBV12-3/TRBV12-4	TRBJ2-5	once	TRBD1	CASSPRDRGRAQETQYF	TGTGCCAGCAGTCCCCGGGACAGGGGGCGGGCACAAGAGACCCAGTACTTC
TRBV12-3/TRBV12-4	TRBJ1-2	few	NA	CASSPPGPVGYGYTF	TGTGCCAGCAGTCCACCCGGGCCCGTGGGCTATGGCTACACCTTC
TRBV29-1	TRBJ2-3	NA	TRBD1	CSVDRGGTDTQYF	TGCAGCGTCGACAGGGGGGGCACAGATACGCAGTATTTT
TRBV5-1	TRBJ2-7	NA	TRBD1	CASSFLTDRGHEQYF	TGCGCCAGCAGCTTCTTAACGGACAGGGGCCACGAGCAGTACTTC
TRBV7-2	TRBJ1-1	NA	NA	CASTEAAAQNTEAFF	TGTGCCAGCACCGAAGCAGCAGCCCAGAACACTGAAGCTTTCTTT
TRBV7-8	TRBJ1-6	many	TRBD1	CASSSWTGYNSPLHF	TGTGCCAGCAGCTCGTGGACAGGTTATAATTCACCCCTCCACTTT
TRBV7-6	TRBJ2-7	many	TRBD1	CASSSAGQGVYEQYF	TGTGCCAGCAGCTCGGCGGGACAGGGGGTATACGAGCAGTACTTC
TRBV4-2	TRBJ2-7	few	TRBD2	CASSQEGGAGRYEQYF	TGTGCCAGCAGCCAAGAGGGAGGAGCGGGAAGGTACGAGCAGTACTTC
TRBV25-1	TRBJ1-5	once	TRBD1	CASTGTGFGQPQHF	TGTGCCAGTACTGGGACAGGGTTCGGTCAGCCCCAGCATTTT
TRBV19	TRBJ2-1	NA	NA	CASWGPSYNEQFF	TGTGCCAGTTGGGGACCCTCCTACAATGAGCAGTTCTTC
TRBV29-1	TRBJ1-1	many	NA	CSVGGHMNTEAFF	TGCAGCGTTGGGGGACACATGAACACTGAAGCTTTCTTT
TRBV5-4	TRBJ1-5	NA	NA	CASSPTLGPGNDQPQHF	TGTGCCAGCAGCCCGACCTTAGGGCCAGGTAATGATCAGCCCCAGCATTTT
TRBV12-3/TRBV12-4	TRBJ1-4	NA	NA	CASRVTFDEKLFF	TGTGCCAGCAGGGTGACGTTTGATGAAAAACTGTTTTTT
TRBV9	TRBJ2-2	many	NA	CASSIRGSTGELFF	TGTGCCAGCAGCATCAGAGGGAGCACCGGGGAGCTGTTTTTT
TRBV7-9	TRBJ1-2	NA	TRBD1	CASSPTGGENGYTF	TGTGCCAGCAGCCCGACAGGGGGCGAGAATGGCTACACCTTC
TRBV29-1	TRBJ2-5	many	TRBD2	CSVAGEETQYF	TGCAGCGTGGCGGGGGAAGAGACCCAGTACTTC
TRBV11-2	TRBJ1-1	NA	NA	CASSALRGRNTEAFF	TGTGCCAGCAGCGCCCTACGGGGGCGGAACACTGAAGCTTTCTTT
TRBV4-3	TRBJ2-5	many	TRBD1	CASSRGTGAETQYF	TGCGCCAGCAGCCGAGGGACAGGGGCAGAGACCCAGTACTTC
TRBV20-1	TRBJ2-2	NA	NA	CSARWELDTGELFF	TGCAGTGCTAGATGGGAGTTGGACACCGGGGAGCTGTTTTTT
TRBV7-9	TRBJ1-2	many	NA	CASSLVDYGYTF	TGTGCCAGCAGCTTAGTAGACTATGGCTACACCTTC
TRBV4-1	TRBJ1-4	NA	NA	CASSQKLPTKANEKLFF	TGCGCCAGCAGCCAAAAGCTGCCTACAAAGGCTAATGAAAAACTGTTTTTT
TRBV20-1	TRBJ2-7	few	TRBD1	CSALTGAYEQYF	TGCAGTGCCCTTACAGGGGCCTACGAGCAGTACTTC
TRBV29-1	TRBJ2-7	NA	TRBD2	CSLYPGLAAEQYF	TGCAGCTTGTACCCGGGACTAGCGGCCGAGCAGTACTTC